This T cell receptor beta chain comes out of a study of siplizumab effects on memory and regulatory T cells. The CDR3 contains 17 residues. The trim removed 5 bases at V and 4 bases at J, leaving 15 bases unmatched. The V gene's germline CDR1 is ENHRY and CDR2 SYGVKD. TCRdb's copy holds only in-frame clones and misses some; the assay was immunoSEQ multiplex PCR. The table records about 94,000 clones, around 94% of them present only once. The V call is TRBV10-3, the J call TRBJ1-1; 8 bases map to TRBD1. The sequence derives from a human donor in good health. The sample taken for sequencing was non-Treg CD4+ T cells sorted from blood. This chain's CDR3 is CAISPGQGAKVGTEAFF. DNA for the CDR3: TGTGCCATCAGTCCCGGGCAGGGGGCTAAGGTGGGCACTGAAGCTTTCTTT.